The rows below give T cell receptor beta chains drawn from one sample of a study of blood T cell repertoires in COVID-19. The data were produced by immunoSEQ multiplex PCR, yet TCRdb's version contains in-frame clones alone and is incomplete. The sample lists around 260,000 clones, approximately 88% occurring once. The material sequenced was peripheral blood. The receptors derive from a woman in her 70s with COVID-19, enrolled during active disease. The CDR3 runs from the conserved cysteine through the conserved F or W. Each record gives: J gene, clone size, D gene, V gene, CDR3 protein, CDR3 DNA. D genes are given only for firm matches. For some rows the clone size is stated as once, few or many, or as a class when expanded; others skip it.

j_gene: TRBJ2-5
abundance: few
d_gene: -
v_gene: TRBV11-1
CDR3aa: CASSPRVQETQYF
CDR3nt: TGTGCCAGCAGCCCTCGCGTCCAAGAGACCCAGTACTTC

j_gene: TRBJ2-7
abundance: few
d_gene: TRBD2
v_gene: TRBV6-1
CDR3aa: CASSDLAGGPYEQYF
CDR3nt: TGTGCCAGCAGTGATCTAGCGGGAGGCCCCTACGAGCAGTACTTC

j_gene: TRBJ2-7
abundance: -
d_gene: -
v_gene: TRBV7-8
CDR3aa: CASSLAGTGGGKQYF
CDR3nt: TGTGCCAGCAGCTTAGCTGGTACAGGCGGTGGCAAGCAGTACTTC

j_gene: TRBJ1-6
abundance: -
d_gene: TRBD1
v_gene: TRBV30
CDR3aa: CAWGGQNNSPLHF
CDR3nt: TGTGCCTGGGGGGGACAGAATAATTCACCCCTCCACTTT

j_gene: TRBJ2-7
abundance: -
d_gene: TRBD2
v_gene: TRBV27
CDR3aa: CASKPLAGGDEQYF
CDR3nt: TGTGCCAGCAAACCCCTCGCGGGAGGGGACGAGCAGTACTTC

j_gene: TRBJ2-1
abundance: few
d_gene: -
v_gene: TRBV4-2
CDR3aa: CASSQRRSSYNEQFF
CDR3nt: TGTGCCAGCAGCCAACGGAGAAGCTCCTACAATGAGCAGTTCTTC

j_gene: TRBJ2-1
abundance: -
d_gene: -
v_gene: TRBV12-3/TRBV12-4
CDR3aa: CASSSRDIRQFF
CDR3nt: TGTGCCAGCAGTTCGAGGGACATCCGCCAGTTCTTC

j_gene: TRBJ2-1
abundance: -
d_gene: TRBD2
v_gene: TRBV5-4
CDR3aa: CASSLGGLAGGPHNEQFF
CDR3nt: TGTGCCAGCAGCTTGGGCGGACTAGCGGGAGGGCCCCACAATGAGCAGTTCTTC

j_gene: TRBJ1-5
abundance: -
d_gene: TRBD1
v_gene: TRBV19
CDR3aa: CASRDRGILVGNQPQHF
CDR3nt: TGTGCCAGTAGGGACAGGGGGATTCTGGTCGGCAATCAGCCCCAGCATTTT

j_gene: TRBJ1-2
abundance: once
d_gene: -
v_gene: TRBV7-2
CDR3aa: CASSPTWGNYGYTF
CDR3nt: TGTGCCAGCAGCCCAACCTGGGGCAACTATGGCTACACCTTC

j_gene: TRBJ2-1
abundance: -
d_gene: TRBD2
v_gene: TRBV28
CDR3aa: CASSLYRPLAGYEQFF
CDR3nt: TGTGCCAGCAGTTTATACCGCCCGCTAGCGGGATATGAGCAGTTCTTC

j_gene: TRBJ1-5
abundance: once
d_gene: -
v_gene: TRBV29-1
CDR3aa: CSASEGYGQPQHF
CDR3nt: TGCAGCGCCTCGGAGGGATACGGGCAGCCCCAGCATTTT

j_gene: TRBJ1-4
abundance: -
d_gene: TRBD1
v_gene: TRBV5-1
CDR3aa: CASSPTGTANEKLFF
CDR3nt: TGCGCCAGCAGCCCGACCGGGACAGCGAATGAAAAACTGTTTTTT

j_gene: TRBJ2-2
abundance: once
d_gene: TRBD2
v_gene: TRBV3-1/TRBV3-2
CDR3aa: CASSQRLALTGELFF
CDR3nt: TGTGCCAGCAGCCAGCGACTAGCGCTCACCGGGGAGCTGTTTTTT

j_gene: TRBJ1-5
abundance: -
d_gene: -
v_gene: TRBV3-1/TRBV3-2
CDR3aa: CASSQSRGVGPQHF
CDR3nt: TGTGCCAGCAGCCAAAGCAGGGGCGTCGGACCCCAGCATTTT

j_gene: TRBJ2-3
abundance: -
d_gene: -
v_gene: TRBV7-2
CDR3aa: CASSLTPAGNADTQYF
CDR3nt: TGTGCCAGCAGCTTAACGCCAGCGGGTAATGCAGATACGCAGTATTTT

j_gene: TRBJ1-4
abundance: few
d_gene: -
v_gene: TRBV5-6
CDR3aa: CASSLPGEGEKLFF
CDR3nt: TGTGCCAGCAGCTTGCCCGGGGAGGGGGAAAAACTGTTTTTT

j_gene: TRBJ2-7
abundance: -
d_gene: TRBD2
v_gene: TRBV6-1
CDR3aa: CASSEATSGIYEQYF
CDR3nt: TGTGCCAGCAGTGAAGCAACTAGCGGAATCTACGAGCAGTACTTC

j_gene: TRBJ1-5
abundance: -
d_gene: -
v_gene: TRBV5-6
CDR3aa: CASSLWATLISPQHF
CDR3nt: TGTGCCAGCAGCCTATGGGCCACCCTTATCAGCCCCCAGCATTTT

j_gene: TRBJ2-7
abundance: -
d_gene: -
v_gene: TRBV15
CDR3aa: CATSRGGGLTDSDEQYF
CDR3nt: TGTGCCACCAGCAGAGGCGGCGGGCTCACGGATAGCGACGAGCAGTACTTC

j_gene: TRBJ1-2
abundance: -
d_gene: TRBD1
v_gene: TRBV10-3
CDR3aa: CAIGTGGVEGYGYTF
CDR3nt: TGTGCCATCGGGACAGGAGGGGTTGAGGGCTATGGCTACACCTTC

j_gene: TRBJ1-5
abundance: -
d_gene: TRBD1
v_gene: TRBV29-1
CDR3aa: CSVEPRGQGDDQPQHF
CDR3nt: TGCAGCGTTGAGCCACGGGGACAGGGGGACGATCAGCCCCAGCATTTT

j_gene: TRBJ1-5
abundance: -
d_gene: TRBD1
v_gene: TRBV10-3
CDR3aa: CAITGQADQPQHF
CDR3nt: TGTGCCATCACTGGACAGGCCGATCAGCCCCAGCATTTT

j_gene: TRBJ2-2
abundance: -
d_gene: TRBD2
v_gene: TRBV5-1
CDR3aa: CASRLAGDTGELFF
CDR3nt: TGCGCCAGTAGACTAGCTGGGGACACCGGGGAGCTGTTTTTT

j_gene: TRBJ2-4
abundance: -
d_gene: -
v_gene: TRBV7-9
CDR3aa: CASRENRVNIQYF
CDR3nt: TGTGCCAGCAGAGAAAACAGGGTAAACATTCAGTACTTC

j_gene: TRBJ1-5
abundance: -
d_gene: TRBD1
v_gene: TRBV6-2/TRBV6-3
CDR3aa: CASSDDRASNQPQHF
CDR3nt: TGTGCCAGCAGTGATGACAGGGCGAGCAATCAGCCCCAGCATTTT

j_gene: TRBJ1-5
abundance: -
d_gene: TRBD1
v_gene: TRBV29-1
CDR3aa: CSVVTGDSNQPQHF
CDR3nt: TGCAGCGTTGTTACAGGGGATAGCAATCAGCCCCAGCATTTT

j_gene: TRBJ1-1
abundance: once
d_gene: -
v_gene: TRBV18
CDR3aa: CASSSAGDTEAFF
CDR3nt: TGTGCCAGCTCAAGTGCCGGGGACACTGAAGCTTTCTTT

j_gene: TRBJ2-3
abundance: -
d_gene: -
v_gene: TRBV7-6
CDR3aa: CASSLTEDFGTQYF
CDR3nt: TGTGCCAGCAGCTTAACGGAGGACTTTGGTACGCAGTATTTT

j_gene: TRBJ1-2
abundance: -
d_gene: -
v_gene: TRBV28
CDR3aa: CASSSVRQGKRGDGYTF
CDR3nt: TGTGCCAGCAGTTCAGTGCGTCAGGGGAAGCGGGGGGATGGCTACACCTTC

j_gene: TRBJ1-3
abundance: -
d_gene: -
v_gene: TRBV5-5
CDR3aa: CASSPHRFSGNTIYF
CDR3nt: TGTGCCAGCAGCCCCCACAGATTCTCTGGAAACACCATATATTTT

j_gene: TRBJ2-2
abundance: -
d_gene: -
v_gene: TRBV29-1
CDR3aa: CSVEDPRGSGGELFF
CDR3nt: TGCAGCGTTGAAGATCCGAGAGGGTCGGGCGGGGAGCTGTTTTTT

j_gene: TRBJ2-2
abundance: -
d_gene: TRBD2
v_gene: TRBV9
CDR3aa: CASSTISGRGSGELFF
CDR3nt: TGTGCCAGCAGCACAATTAGCGGGAGAGGGTCCGGGGAGCTGTTTTTT

j_gene: TRBJ2-7
abundance: -
d_gene: -
v_gene: TRBV13
CDR3aa: CASSFRGYEQYF
CDR3nt: TGTGCCAGCAGCTTTCGAGGCTACGAGCAGTACTTC

j_gene: TRBJ2-3
abundance: -
d_gene: -
v_gene: TRBV5-1
CDR3aa: CASSLQGTDTQYF
CDR3nt: TGCGCCAGCAGCTTGCAGGGCACAGATACGCAGTATTTT

j_gene: TRBJ2-5
abundance: -
d_gene: TRBD1
v_gene: TRBV29-1
CDR3aa: CSVLYTTGVETQYF
CDR3nt: TGCAGCGTTCTATATACCACAGGGGTAGAGACCCAGTACTTC

j_gene: TRBJ2-3
abundance: -
d_gene: -
v_gene: TRBV19
CDR3aa: CASGRLTDTQYF
CDR3nt: TGTGCCAGTGGGCGCCTCACAGATACGCAGTATTTT

j_gene: TRBJ2-5
abundance: -
d_gene: -
v_gene: TRBV18
CDR3aa: CASSRQAGQETQYF
CDR3nt: TGTGCCAGCTCACGACAAGCGGGCCAAGAGACCCAGTACTTC

j_gene: TRBJ2-1
abundance: -
d_gene: TRBD2
v_gene: TRBV11-3
CDR3aa: CASSLARLAGGNEQFF
CDR3nt: TGTGCCAGCAGCTTAGCGCGACTAGCGGGAGGCAATGAGCAGTTCTTC

j_gene: TRBJ2-1
abundance: -
d_gene: -
v_gene: TRBV3-1/TRBV3-2
CDR3aa: CASSQQGGNEQFF
CDR3nt: TGTGCCAGCAGCCAACAGGGCGGCAATGAGCAGTTCTTC

j_gene: TRBJ2-3
abundance: -
d_gene: TRBD2
v_gene: TRBV7-8
CDR3aa: CASSLGTSGTTDTQYF
CDR3nt: TGTGCCAGCAGCTTGGGGACTAGCGGGACCACAGATACGCAGTATTTT

j_gene: TRBJ2-7
abundance: -
d_gene: TRBD1
v_gene: TRBV5-1
CDR3aa: CASSLVGQVYEQYF
CDR3nt: TGCGCCAGCAGCTTGGTGGGACAGGTCTACGAGCAGTACTTC